This T cell receptor beta chain was documented in a study of identifying expanded T cells in peripheral blood. Method: immunoSEQ multiplex PCR; TCRdb's copy keeps in-frame clones and lacks some. The profile shows 81,000 or so clones, 84% of them singletons. Healthy donors had no documented immune events, such as infections, while sampled. Study outcomes and limitations: Across healthy donors, higher total template counts meant significantly greater approximately two-week count variance. Over approximately two and four weeks, about 16.4 and 19 clones changed, versus more than 1 between replicates.

The trim removed 3 bases at V and 8 bases at J, leaving 5 bases unmatched. The CDR3 is 13 amino acids. The germline V gene has CDR1 SGHNT and CDR2 YYREEE (reference sequence). A word on this clone: Antigen specificity is unknown.

V gene TRBV5-4 combines with J gene TRBJ1-2, with TRBD1 identical over 9 bases. The TCR originated in a person aged 18 to 75 in good health. The sample comprised blood. For the CDR3, the DNA is TGTGCCAGCAGCTCCACAGGGGGCAGGGGCTACACCTTC. Translation: CASSSTGGRGYTF. Based on the CDR3 plus reference TRBV5-4 and TRBJ1-2, the full variable domain is ETGVTQSPTHLIKTRGQQVTLRCSSQSGHNTVSWYQQALGQGPQFIFQYYREEENGRGNFPPRFSGLQFPNYSSELNVNALELDDSALYLCASSSTGGRGYTFGSGTRLTVV.